What follows is one T cell receptor beta chain and its context. What it binds is not known. TCRdb re-derived calls from the RT-PCR reads in MiXCR, one entry per CDR3 protein. The sample carries more than 700,000 distinct CDR3 sequences, 21% recorded once. Germline V CDR1 and CDR2: SGHVS, FQNEAQ. After removal of 6 bases from V and 4 bases from J, the junction contained 18 bases not matched to a gene. The CDR3 loop spans 18 amino acids. These data belong to a study of response to subunit inactivated influenza vaccine. Study-level results: Each seasonal flu vaccination may recruit only limited new T cells, authors suggested.

The source was PBMCs from blood, collected less than 6 days after vaccination. The genes are TRBV7-8 and TRBJ2-1, with TRBD1 matching over 7 bases. This clonotype was sampled from a man over 45 who received an inactivated influenza vaccine. The chain's CDR3 is CASRGSFRDRTAYNEQFF. For the CDR3, the DNA is TGTGCCAGCAGAGGGTCGTTTCGGGACAGAACGGCTTACAATGAGCAGTTCTTC.